The clone carrying this TCR beta chain has just a few counts. Data came from immunoSEQ multiplex PCR; TCRdb stores just in-frame clones and leaves some out. Here the sample spans about 4,800 clones, approximately 78% being singletons. The data stem from a study of sequential checkpoint blockade in melanoma. The V end lost 2 bases, the J end lost 4 bases, and 5 bases lay between the germline ends. Germline lookup yields CDR1 PRHDT and CDR2 FYEKMQ (reference sequence). The CDR3 has 12 residues. The treatment: randomized to nivolumab then ipilimumab (arm A) or the reverse (arm B). The TCR sequence derives from a human donor with melanoma. This sequence joins TRBV13 and TRBJ1-1; D gene ambiguous. The material sequenced was CD8+ T cells sorted from blood (inferred from file names), taken from a patient given nivolumab and ipilimumab in sequence. The CDR3 sequence is CASSLPVTEAFF. The CDR3 nucleotides read TGTGCCAGCAGCTTACCAGTCACTGAAGCTTTCTTT.